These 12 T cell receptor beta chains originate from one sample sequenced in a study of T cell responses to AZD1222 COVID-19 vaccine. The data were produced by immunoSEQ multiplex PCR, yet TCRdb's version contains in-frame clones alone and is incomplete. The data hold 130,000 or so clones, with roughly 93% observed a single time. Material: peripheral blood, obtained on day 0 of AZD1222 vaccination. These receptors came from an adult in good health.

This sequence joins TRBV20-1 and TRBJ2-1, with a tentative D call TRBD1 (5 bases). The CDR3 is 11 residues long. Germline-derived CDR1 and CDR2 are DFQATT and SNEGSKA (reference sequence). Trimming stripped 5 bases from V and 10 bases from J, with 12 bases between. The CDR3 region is CSASRQHEQFF. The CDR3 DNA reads TGCAGTGCTTCCCGACAGCACGAGCAGTTCTTC.

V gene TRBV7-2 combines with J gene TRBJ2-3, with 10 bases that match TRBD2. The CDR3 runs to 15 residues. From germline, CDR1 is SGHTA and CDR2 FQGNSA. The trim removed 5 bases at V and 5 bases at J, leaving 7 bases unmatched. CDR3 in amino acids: CASSQLAGRQDTQYF. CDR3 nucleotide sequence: TGTGCCAGCAGCCAACTAGCGGGAAGGCAAGATACGCAGTATTTT.

The CDR3 spells CASSLGRGVTDTQYF. CDR3 DNA: TGCGCCAGCAGCTTGGGGAGGGGAGTCACAGATACGCAGTATTTT. The gene calls are TRBV5-1 and TRBJ2-3, with D perhaps TRBD2 (6 bases). CDR1 is SGHRS, CDR2 YFSETQ, per germline. V was cut by 0 bases and J by 2 bases, with 10 bases left in between. CDR3 length equals 15 residues. Combining the CDR3 with reference TRBV5-1 and TRBJ2-3 gives the whole variable domain KAGVTQTPRYLIKTRGQQVTLSCSPISGHRSVSWYQQTPGQGLQFLFEYFSETQRNKGNFPGRFSGRQFSNSRSEMNVSTLELGDSALYLCASSLGRGVTDTQYFGPGTRLTVL.

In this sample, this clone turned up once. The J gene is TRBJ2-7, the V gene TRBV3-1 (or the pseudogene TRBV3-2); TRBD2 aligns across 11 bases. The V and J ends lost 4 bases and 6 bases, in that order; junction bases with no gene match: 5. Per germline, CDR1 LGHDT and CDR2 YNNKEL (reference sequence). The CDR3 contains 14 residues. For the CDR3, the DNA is TGTGCCAGCAGCCGTAGCGGGGGGGCAGGCGAGCAGTACTTC. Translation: CASSRSGGAGEQYF.

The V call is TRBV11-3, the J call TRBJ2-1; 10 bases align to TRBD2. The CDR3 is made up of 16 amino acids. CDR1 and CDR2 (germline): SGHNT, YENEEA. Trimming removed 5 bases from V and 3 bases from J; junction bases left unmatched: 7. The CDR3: CASSARTSGFYNEQFF. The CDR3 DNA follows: TGTGCCAGCAGCGCGCGGACTAGCGGCTTCTACAATGAGCAGTTCTTC.

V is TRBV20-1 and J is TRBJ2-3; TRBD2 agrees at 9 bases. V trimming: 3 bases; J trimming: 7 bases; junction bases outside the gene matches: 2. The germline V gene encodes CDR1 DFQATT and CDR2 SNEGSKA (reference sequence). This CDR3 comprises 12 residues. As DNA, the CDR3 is TGCAGTGCTAGTAGCGGGAGTTATACGCAGTATTTT. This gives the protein CSASSGSYTQYF.

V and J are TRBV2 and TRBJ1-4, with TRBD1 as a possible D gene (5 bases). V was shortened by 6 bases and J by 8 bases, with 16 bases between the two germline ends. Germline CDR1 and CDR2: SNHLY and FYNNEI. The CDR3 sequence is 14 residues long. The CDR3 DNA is TGTGCCAGCAGCGCTACGGAGGGGCCCGAAAAACTGTTTTTT. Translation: CASSATEGPEKLFF.

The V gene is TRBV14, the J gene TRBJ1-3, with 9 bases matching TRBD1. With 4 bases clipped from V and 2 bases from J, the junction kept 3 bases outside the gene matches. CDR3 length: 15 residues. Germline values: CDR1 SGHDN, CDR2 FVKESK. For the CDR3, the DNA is TGTGCCAGCAGCCTCAACAGGGGGCCTGGAAACACCATATATTTT. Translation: CASSLNRGPGNTIYF.

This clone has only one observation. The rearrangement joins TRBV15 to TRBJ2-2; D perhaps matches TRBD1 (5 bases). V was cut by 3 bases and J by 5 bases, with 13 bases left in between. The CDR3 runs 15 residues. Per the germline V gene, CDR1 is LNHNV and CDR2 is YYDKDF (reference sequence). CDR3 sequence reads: CATSRGPGLTGELFF. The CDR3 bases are TGTGCCACCAGCAGGGGGCCAGGGTTAACCGGGGAGCTGTTTTTT.

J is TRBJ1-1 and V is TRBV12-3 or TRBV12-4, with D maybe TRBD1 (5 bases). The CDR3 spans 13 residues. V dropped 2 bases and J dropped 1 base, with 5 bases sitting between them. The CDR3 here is CASSLRGNTEAFF. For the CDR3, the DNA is TGTGCCAGCAGTTTAAGGGGGAACACTGAAGCTTTCTTT.

The CDR3 DNA follows: TGTGCCAGTAGTTGGGGACCACCTACGAGCGAGACCCAGTACTTC. Translation: CASSWGPPTSETQYF. V and J are TRBV19 and TRBJ2-5, with D perhaps being TRBD1 or TRBD2 (5 bases each). V lost 5 bases to trimming and J lost 5 bases, with 18 bases between them. CDR3 length: 15 residues. Germline assignment: CDR1 LNHDA and CDR2 SQIVND (reference sequence).

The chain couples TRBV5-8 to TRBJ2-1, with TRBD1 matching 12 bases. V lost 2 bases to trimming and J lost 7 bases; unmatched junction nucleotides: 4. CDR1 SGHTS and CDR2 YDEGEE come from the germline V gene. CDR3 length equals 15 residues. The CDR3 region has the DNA TGTGCCAGCAGCTTACCGGGACAGGGGGCGAATGAGCAGTTCTTC. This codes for CASSLPGQGANEQFF.